The 17 T cell receptor beta chains reported below all come from one sample, sequenced in a study of T-cell reconstitution after alpha-beta-depleted transplantation in children. Unique molecular identifiers featured in how the TCRbeta library was prepared. A single record per CDR3 protein comes from TCRdb applying MiXCR to the PCR reads. The sample contains hundreds of thousands of distinct CDR3 sequences, roughly 17% of which appear only once. The source material was PBMCs from the stem cell graft donor, sampled from the stem cell graft. The receptors come from a human donor who donated a stem cell graft to a child with acute myeloid leukemia.

This sequence joins TRBV11-1 and TRBJ2-1, with 10 nucleotides matching TRBD1. The CDR3 length is 18 residues. Germline lookup yields CDR1 SGHAT and CDR2 FQDESV (reference sequence). V was clipped by 4 bases and J by 1 base; unmatched bases: 10. The CDR3 reads CASSSTGTGVGSYNEQFF. The CDR3 DNA reads as TGTGCCAGCAGCTCAACCGGGACAGGGGTAGGATCCTACAATGAGCAGTTCTTC. The full variable domain, rest sourced from reference TRBV11-1 and TRBJ2-1, is EAEVAQSPRYKITEKSQAVAFWCDPISGHATLYWYRQILGQGPELLVQFQDESVVDDSQLPKDRFSAERLKGVDSTLKIQPAELGDSAMYLCASSSTGTGVGSYNEQFFGPGTRLTVL.

This clonotype was seen once. A much larger clone sits a single nucleotide away, making a read error possible. V is TRBV7-2 and J is TRBJ1-2; D gene unclear. CDR1 is SGHTA, CDR2 FQGNSA, per germline. This CDR3 comprises 13 residues. V lost 2 bases and J 6 bases, leaving 10 bases between the germline ends. Here the CDR3 reads CASSLNLEDGYTF. The CDR3 nucleotides read TGTGCCAGCAGCTTAAATCTCGAGGATGGCTACACCTTC.

CDR3 nucleotides: TGTGCCAGCAGCCACCCCGGGACAGGGGGATACGAGCAGTACTTC. It is translated as CASSHPGTGGYEQYF. The gene calls are TRBV7-2 and TRBJ2-7, with 11 positions matching TRBD1. This CDR3 is built from 15 residues. Germline values: CDR1 SGHTA, CDR2 FQGNSA. The trim removed 5 bases at V and 4 bases at J, leaving 7 bases unmatched. Based on the CDR3 plus reference TRBV7-2 and TRBJ2-7, the full variable domain is GAGVSQSPSNKVTEKGKDVELRCDPISGHTALYWYRQSLGQGLEFLIYFQGNSAPDKSGLPSDRFSAERTGGSVSTLTIQRTQQEDSAVYLCASSHPGTGGYEQYFGPGTRLTVT.

This clonotype was seen ten or more times. The CDR3 protein is CSARDLWGGEQFF. The CDR3 bases are TGCAGTGCTAGAGATCTCTGGGGTGGTGAGCAGTTCTTC. The gene calls are TRBV20-1 and TRBJ2-1; D is undetermined. CDR1 and CDR2 from the germline V gene are DFQATT and SNEGSKA (reference sequence). The CDR3 extends over 13 amino acids. The V end was cut by 0 bases, the J end by 9 bases, with 12 bases between.

At least ten counts were recorded for this clonotype. The V call is TRBV20-1, the J call TRBJ2-7, with 11 nucleotides matching TRBD2. Per the germline V gene, CDR1 is DFQATT and CDR2 is SNEGSKA (reference sequence). The CDR3 is made up of 13 amino acids. The trim removed 3 bases at V and 10 bases at J, leaving 8 bases unmatched. CDR3 nucleotide sequence: TGCAGTGCTAGCGGGACTAGCGGCCTCTCTCAGTACTTC. Its translation is CSASGTSGLSQYF.

V usage is TRBV20-1 and J usage is TRBJ2-7; maybe TRBD1 (5 bases). V lost 6 bases to trimming and J lost 2 bases, with 14 bases between them. From germline, CDR1 is DFQATT and CDR2 SNEGSKA (reference sequence). The CDR3 spans 13 residues. The CDR3 sequence is CSATRQLPYEQYF. The CDR3 bases are TGCAGTGCCACCCGACAGCTGCCCTACGAGCAGTACTTC.

CDR3 nucleotides: TGTGCCACCAGTGAGGGACAGTCCTATGGCTACACCTTC. Translated, it gives CATSEGQSYGYTF. The V and J genes are TRBV24-1 and TRBJ1-2, with 7 bases lining up with TRBD1. This CDR3 contains 13 residues. V lost 4 bases, J lost 4 bases, and 2 bases stayed unmatched. Germline values: CDR1 KGHDR, CDR2 SFDVKD.

The genes are TRBV5-1 and TRBJ2-1, with a possible D match to TRBD1 (5 bases). The ends were cut back, 0 bases at V and 2 bases at J, with 9 bases in the middle. There are 15 residues in the CDR3. The germline CDR1 and CDR2 sequences are SGHRS and YFSETQ. The CDR3 bases are TGCGCCAGCAGCTTGGCCGACAGCGCCTACAATGAGCAGTTCTTC. It encodes CASSLADSAYNEQFF.

The table lists this clonotype with many counts. The V gene is TRBV20-1, the J gene TRBJ2-1; TRBD2 aligns across 10 bases. Germline trimming cut 5 bases from V and 6 bases from J; bases unmatched to any gene: 19. The CDR3 has 18 amino acids. The germline V gene has CDR1 DFQATT and CDR2 SNEGSKA (reference sequence). The CDR3 here is CSAPTSGASRRRVNEQFF. CDR3 nucleotides: TGCAGTGCTCCAACTAGCGGGGCTTCTCGGCGTAGAGTCAATGAGCAGTTCTTC.

The table lists this clonotype with many counts. The chain links TRBV20-1 to TRBJ2-6; D not resolved. Germline V gene lookup returns CDR1 DFQATT and CDR2 SNEGSKA (reference sequence). Trimming cost V 0 bases and J 0 bases, with 12 bases left between them. The CDR3 contains 17 residues. The CDR3 DNA reads as TGCAGTGCTAGAGATGAGTTACTCTACTCTGGGGCCAACGTCCTGACTTTC. This gives the protein CSARDELLYSGANVLTF.

The V gene is TRBV12-3 or TRBV12-4, the J gene TRBJ1-1; D is unclear. V was clipped by 3 bases and J by 4 bases, with 9 bases between them. The CDR3 runs 13 residues. The CDR3 DNA reads as TGTGCCAGCAGTTTGAGGGCGGGCACTGAAGCTTTCTTT. The encoded protein is CASSLRAGTEAFF.

This clonotype was recorded a few times. This chain links TRBV21-1 with TRBJ2-7; TRBD1, the table's D call, lacks a check against the DNA. TRBV21-1 is listed as a pseudogene. CDR3 length: 14 amino acids. As DNA, the CDR3 is TGTGCCAGCAAGCGGGGGCCAGGATTCTACGAGCAGTACGTC. Its protein product is CASKRGPGFYEQYV.

The table lists this clonotype with many counts. J is TRBJ2-2 and V is TRBV6-5; 8 positions match TRBD2. The CDR3 is 16 amino acids. Per germline, CDR1 MNHEY and CDR2 SVGAGI. The junction had 5 bases not matched to a gene; V was cut back by 0 bases and J by 5 bases. CDR3 nucleotide sequence: TGTGCCAGCAGTTACTCGTCGGGACTAGGTACCGGGGAGCTGTTTTTT. This codes for CASSYSSGLGTGELFF.

The chain carries TRBV7-9 and TRBJ2-1, with D perhaps TRBD2 (6 bases). This CDR3 has 15 amino acids. Trimming cost V 7 bases and J 0 bases, with 13 bases left between them. Per germline, CDR1 SEHNR and CDR2 FQNEAQ (reference sequence). The CDR3 reads CASTSMGGSYNEQFF. The CDR3 DNA follows: TGTGCCAGCACCTCCATGGGGGGCTCCTACAATGAGCAGTTCTTC.

The chain joins TRBV9 to TRBJ1-2; TRBD1 might be the D (5 bases). With 3 bases removed from V and 8 bases from J, the gap between germline ends came to 23 bases. This CDR3 has 16 amino acids. Per the germline V gene, CDR1 is SGDLS and CDR2 is YYNGEE. In DNA form, the CDR3 reads TGTGCCAGCAGCGCCCGAACCGGGACCGTTCAATCGGGCTACACCTTC. Encoded protein: CASSARTGTVQSGYTF.

The chain links TRBV2 to TRBJ2-5; perhaps TRBD2 as D (7 bases). This CDR3 comprises 15 residues. Germline CDR1 reads SNHLY; CDR2 reads FYNNEI. The V gene lost 7 bases and the J gene lost 5 bases, with 20 bases spanning the gap. CDR3 sequence: CASIQKRGGLETQYF. CDR3 coding DNA: TGTGCCAGCATCCAAAAGAGGGGGGGCTTGGAGACCCAGTACTTC.

This clonotype appeared many times. The J gene is TRBJ2-5, the V gene TRBV12-3 or TRBV12-4; 9 positions match TRBD1. This CDR3 spans 14 amino acids. The trim removed 6 bases at V and 2 bases at J, leaving 4 bases unmatched. This chain's CDR3 is CASRPGQGQETQYF. The CDR3 bases are TGTGCCAGCAGACCGGGACAGGGACAAGAGACCCAGTACTTC.